The clone carrying this TCR beta chain was seen many times. Its antigen is unknown. This sample was included in a study of CD8+CD57+ T cells in acquired aplastic anemia. Study-level findings and limits: Patients and controls shared twenty-nine CD8+ CDR3 sequences, highly expressed in patients.

Genomic DNA provided the template from which TCR beta VDJ and CDR3 profiles were obtained. MiXCR, run by TCRdb on the reads, gives a single entry per CDR3 protein. The sample shows some 160,000 distinct CDR3 sequences, less than 60% of them seen only once. Patients selected for sequencing had displayed CD8+CD57+ cell expansion by flow cytometry. Prior therapy had not been administered to any patient at the time of blood sampling. This TCR derives from a human donor with aplastic anemia. Sample: sorted CD4+, CD8+, or CD8+CD57+ T cells (not recorded which) from PBMCs.

CDR3 protein: CAISERDRAVDNSPLHF. CDR3 bases: TGTGCCATCAGTGAAAGGGACAGAGCGGTCGATAATTCACCCCTCCACTTT. The chain has TRBV10-3 and TRBJ1-6; 7 bases match TRBD1. V gave up 3 bases and J gave up 5 bases; unmatched junction bases: 10. Germline V gene sequence: CDR1 ENHRY, CDR2 SYGVKD. This CDR3 is built from 17 residues.